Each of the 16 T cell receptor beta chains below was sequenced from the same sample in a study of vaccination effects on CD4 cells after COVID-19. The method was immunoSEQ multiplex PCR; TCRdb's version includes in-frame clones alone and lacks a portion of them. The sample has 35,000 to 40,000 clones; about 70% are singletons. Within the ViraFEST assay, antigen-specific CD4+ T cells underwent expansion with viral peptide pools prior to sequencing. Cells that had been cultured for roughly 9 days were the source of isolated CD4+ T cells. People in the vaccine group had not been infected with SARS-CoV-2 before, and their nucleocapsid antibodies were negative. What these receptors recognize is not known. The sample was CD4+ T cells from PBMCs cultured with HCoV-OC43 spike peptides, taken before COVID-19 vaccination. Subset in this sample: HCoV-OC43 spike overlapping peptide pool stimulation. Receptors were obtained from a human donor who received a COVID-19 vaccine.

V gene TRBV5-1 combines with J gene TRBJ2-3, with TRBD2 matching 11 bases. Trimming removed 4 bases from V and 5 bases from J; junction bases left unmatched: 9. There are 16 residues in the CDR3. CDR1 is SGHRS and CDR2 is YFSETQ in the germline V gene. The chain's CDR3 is CASSPLAGGPGDTQYF. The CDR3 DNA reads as TGCGCCAGCAGCCCCTTAGCGGGGGGGCCTGGAGATACGCAGTATTTT.

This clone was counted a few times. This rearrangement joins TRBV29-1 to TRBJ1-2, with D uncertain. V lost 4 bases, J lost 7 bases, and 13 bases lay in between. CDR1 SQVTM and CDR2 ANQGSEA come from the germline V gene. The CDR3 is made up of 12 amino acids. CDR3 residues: CSVGTIVGGYTF. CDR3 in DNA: TGCAGCGTTGGTACGATAGTGGGTGGCTACACCTTC.

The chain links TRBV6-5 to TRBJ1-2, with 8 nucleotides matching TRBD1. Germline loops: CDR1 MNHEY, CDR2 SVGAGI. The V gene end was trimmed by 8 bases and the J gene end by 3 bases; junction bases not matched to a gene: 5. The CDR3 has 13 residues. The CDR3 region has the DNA TGTGCCAGCGCACAGGGGGTAGACTATGGCTACACCTTC. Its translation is CASAQGVDYGYTF.

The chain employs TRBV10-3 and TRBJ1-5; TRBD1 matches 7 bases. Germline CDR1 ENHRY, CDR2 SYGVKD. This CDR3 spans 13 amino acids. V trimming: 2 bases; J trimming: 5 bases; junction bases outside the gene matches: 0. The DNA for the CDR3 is TGTGCCATCAGTGAGGACAGGGATCAGCCCCAGCATTTT. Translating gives CAISEDRDQPQHF.

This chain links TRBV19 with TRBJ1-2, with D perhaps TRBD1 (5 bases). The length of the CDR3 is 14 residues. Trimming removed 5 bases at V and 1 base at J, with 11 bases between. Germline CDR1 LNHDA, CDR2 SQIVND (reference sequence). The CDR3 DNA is TGTGCCAGTAGTGAGGACAAGAGTAACTATGGCTACACCTTC. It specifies CASSEDKSNYGYTF.

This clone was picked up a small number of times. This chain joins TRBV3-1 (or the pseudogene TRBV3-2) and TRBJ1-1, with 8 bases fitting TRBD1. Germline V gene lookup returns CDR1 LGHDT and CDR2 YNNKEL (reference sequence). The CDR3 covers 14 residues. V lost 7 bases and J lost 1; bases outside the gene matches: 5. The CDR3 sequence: CASTLDRGNTEAFF. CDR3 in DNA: TGTGCCAGCACCCTAGACAGGGGGAACACTGAAGCTTTCTTT.

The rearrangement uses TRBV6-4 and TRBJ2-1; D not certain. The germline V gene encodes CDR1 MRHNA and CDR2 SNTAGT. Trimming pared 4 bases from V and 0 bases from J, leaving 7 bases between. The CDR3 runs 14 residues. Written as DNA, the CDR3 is TGTGCCAGCAGTGGAGGTGGCTCCTACAATGAGCAGTTCTTC. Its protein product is CASSGGGSYNEQFF.

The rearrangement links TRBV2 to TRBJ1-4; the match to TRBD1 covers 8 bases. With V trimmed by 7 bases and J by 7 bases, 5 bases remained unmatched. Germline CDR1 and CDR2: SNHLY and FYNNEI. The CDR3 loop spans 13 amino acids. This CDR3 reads CASKRDRGEKLFF. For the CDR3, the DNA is TGTGCCAGCAAGCGAGACAGGGGTGAAAAACTGTTTTTT.

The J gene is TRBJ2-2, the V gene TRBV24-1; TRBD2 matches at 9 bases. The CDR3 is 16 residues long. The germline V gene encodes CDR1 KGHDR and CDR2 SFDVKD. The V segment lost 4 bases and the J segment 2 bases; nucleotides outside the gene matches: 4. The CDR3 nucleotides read TGTGCCACCAGTGAGCCGGGACTAGCAAACACCGGGGAGCTGTTTTTT. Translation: CATSEPGLANTGELFF.

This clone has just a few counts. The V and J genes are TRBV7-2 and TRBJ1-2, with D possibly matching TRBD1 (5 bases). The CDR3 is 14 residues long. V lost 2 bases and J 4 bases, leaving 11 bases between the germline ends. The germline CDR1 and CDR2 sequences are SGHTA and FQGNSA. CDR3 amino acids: CASSLFGTGYGYTF. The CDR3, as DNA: TGTGCCAGCAGCTTATTCGGGACTGGCTATGGCTACACCTTC.

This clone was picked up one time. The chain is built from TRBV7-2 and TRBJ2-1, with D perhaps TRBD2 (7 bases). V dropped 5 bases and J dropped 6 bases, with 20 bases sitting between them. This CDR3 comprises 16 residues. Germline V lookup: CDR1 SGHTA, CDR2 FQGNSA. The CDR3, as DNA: TGTGCCAGCAGCCCACAAGGGGGTAGGGGGGGCAATGAGCAGTTCTTC. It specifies CASSPQGGRGGNEQFF.

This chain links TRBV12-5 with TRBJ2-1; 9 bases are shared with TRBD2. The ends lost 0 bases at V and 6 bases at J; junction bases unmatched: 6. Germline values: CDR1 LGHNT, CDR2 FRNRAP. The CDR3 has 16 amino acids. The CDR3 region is CASGLVLGGRANEQFF. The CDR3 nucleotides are TGTGCTAGTGGTTTGGTATTAGGCGGGAGGGCCAATGAGCAGTTCTTC.

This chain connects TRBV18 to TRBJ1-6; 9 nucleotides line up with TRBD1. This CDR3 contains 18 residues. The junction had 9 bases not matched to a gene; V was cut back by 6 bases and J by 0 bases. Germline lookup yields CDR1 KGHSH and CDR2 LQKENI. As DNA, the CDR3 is TGTGCCAGCTCCTACGGACAGGGGATCTCCTCCTATAATTCACCCCTCCACTTT. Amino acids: CASSYGQGISSYNSPLHF.

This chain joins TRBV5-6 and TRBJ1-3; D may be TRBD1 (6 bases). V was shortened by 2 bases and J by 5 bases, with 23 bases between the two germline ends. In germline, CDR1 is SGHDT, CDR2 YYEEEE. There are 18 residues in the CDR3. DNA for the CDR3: TGTGCCAGCAGCTTACTTCTTCCGGGGACACCACAACGAAACACCATATATTTT. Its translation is CASSLLLPGTPQRNTIYF.

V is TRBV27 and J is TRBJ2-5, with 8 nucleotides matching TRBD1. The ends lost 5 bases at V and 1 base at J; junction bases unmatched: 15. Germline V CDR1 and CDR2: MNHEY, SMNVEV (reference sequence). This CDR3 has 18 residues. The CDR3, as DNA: TGTGCCAGCAGTCGGGAGAGCAGGGGGCGGTTGAGCCAAGAGACCCAGTACTTC. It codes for CASSRESRGRLSQETQYF.

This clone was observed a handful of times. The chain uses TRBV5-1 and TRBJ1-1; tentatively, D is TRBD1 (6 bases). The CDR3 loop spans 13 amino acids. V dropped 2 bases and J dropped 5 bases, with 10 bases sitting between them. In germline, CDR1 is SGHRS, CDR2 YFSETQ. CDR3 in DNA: TGCGCCAGCAGCTTCGGGGGGCTAACTGAAGCTTTCTTT. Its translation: CASSFGGLTEAFF.